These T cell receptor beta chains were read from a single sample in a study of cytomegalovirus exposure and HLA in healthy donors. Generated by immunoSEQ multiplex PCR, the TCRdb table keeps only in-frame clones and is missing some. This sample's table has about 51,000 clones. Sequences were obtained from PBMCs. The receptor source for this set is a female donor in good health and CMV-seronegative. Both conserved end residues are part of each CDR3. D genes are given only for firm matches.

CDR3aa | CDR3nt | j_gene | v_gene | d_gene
CATRNGRTYEQYF | TGTGCCACCAGGAATGGCCGAACCTACGAGCAGTACTTC | TRBJ2-7 | TRBV19 | .
CASSSGPNYGYTF | TGTGCCAGCAGTTCAGGGCCTAACTATGGCTACACCTTC | TRBJ1-2 | TRBV6-1 | .
CASSPRDSFPDGYTF | TGTGCCAGCAGCCCCCGGGACAGCTTCCCCGATGGCTACACCTTC | TRBJ1-2 | TRBV9 | TRBD1
CASSFGTSGRAYEQYF | TGTGCCAGCAGCTTCGGGACTAGCGGGAGAGCCTACGAGCAGTACTTC | TRBJ2-7 | TRBV13 | TRBD2
CASSYGQGREAFF | TGTGCCAGCAGTTATGGACAGGGCCGTGAAGCTTTCTTT | TRBJ1-1 | TRBV6-5 | TRBD1
CASSYYSPYNSPLHF | TGTGCCAGCAGTTACTACAGTCCCTATAATTCACCCCTCCACTTT | TRBJ1-6 | TRBV6-5 | .
CSVETPPNYGYTF | TGCAGCGTCGAGACACCGCCTAACTATGGCTACACCTTC | TRBJ1-2 | TRBV29-1 | .
CASSRDREYTEAFF | TGCGCCAGCAGCCGGGACAGGGAATACACTGAAGCTTTCTTT | TRBJ1-1 | TRBV5-1 | TRBD1
CASSVVSGRAAFF | TGTGCCAGCAGCGTAGTTTCAGGCCGCGCAGCTTTCTTT | TRBJ1-1 | TRBV9 | .
CASSVDPGVSGNTIYF | TGTGCCAGCAGCGTAGACCCGGGTGTCTCTGGAAACACCATATATTTT | TRBJ1-3 | TRBV9 | .
CASSQTSQWGSNQPQHF | TGTGCCAGCAGCCAAACTAGCCAGTGGGGTAGCAATCAGCCCCAGCATTTT | TRBJ1-5 | TRBV4-2 | .
CAISQREDYGYTF | TGTGCCATCAGCCAGCGAGAGGACTATGGCTACACCTTC | TRBJ1-2 | TRBV10-3 | .
CSVEGPAGGSPYEQYF | TGCAGCGTGGAAGGACCTGCAGGGGGGTCCCCCTACGAGCAGTACTTC | TRBJ2-7 | TRBV29-1 | .
CASSLRSSPLGYEQYF | TGTGCCAGCAGCTTACGGTCGAGCCCGCTAGGATACGAGCAGTACTTC | TRBJ2-7 | TRBV7-6 | .
CASSREGQGANYGYTF | TGCGCCAGCAGTCGGGAGGGACAGGGGGCGAACTATGGCTACACCTTC | TRBJ1-2 | TRBV4-3 | TRBD1
CASSSNRGRNTEAFF | TGTGCCAGCAGCTCGAACAGGGGAAGGAACACTGAAGCTTTCTTT | TRBJ1-1 | TRBV7-9 | TRBD1
CASSQEAGTFTDTQYF | TGTGCCAGCAGCCAAGAGGCAGGGACTTTCACAGATACGCAGTATTTT | TRBJ2-3 | TRBV4-2 | .
CACGTGITDTQYF | TGTGCCTGCGGGACAGGGATTACAGATACGCAGTATTTT | TRBJ2-3 | TRBV30 | TRBD1